These 25 T cell receptor beta chains were sequenced from one sample in a study of vaccination effects on CD4 cells after COVID-19. These receptors' targets are unknown. In the ViraFEST assay, antigen-specific CD4+ clonotypes were identified by expansion after peptide-pool stimulation. Culture lasted about ten days before CD4+ T cell isolation. SARS-CoV-2 infected the person between March and December 2020, as confirmed by PCR. Some clones are missing from TCRdb's copy, which holds only in-frame ones; the method was immunoSEQ multiplex PCR. The sample records some 24,000 clones, roughly four fifths being singletons. This material consisted of CD4+ T cells from PBMCs cultured with SARS-CoV-2 spike peptides, taken before COVID-19 vaccination. These receptors came from a human donor who had a prior SARS-CoV-2 infection.

The chain has TRBV7-8 and TRBJ2-1, with TRBD2 identical over 8 bases. With 1 base clipped from V and 1 base from J, the junction kept 21 bases outside the gene matches. This CDR3 has 22 amino acids. CDR1 is SGHVS, CDR2 FQNEAQ, per germline. The CDR3 loop is CASSLGIGVAGGSKGSYNEQFF. The CDR3 DNA reads as TGTGCCAGCAGCTTAGGAATTGGGGTGGCGGGAGGTTCAAAGGGATCCTACAATGAGCAGTTCTTC.

The chain recombines TRBV6-5 with TRBJ2-3, with D tentatively TRBD2 (6 bases). V lost 6 bases, J lost 0 bases, and 10 bases lay in between. This CDR3 has 14 amino acids. Germline V gene lookup returns CDR1 MNHEY and CDR2 SVGAGI. The CDR3 coding sequence is TGTGCCAGCAGCGTGGGACTGAGCACAGATACGCAGTATTTT. It yields the protein CASSVGLSTDTQYF.

The rearrangement joins TRBV6-6 to TRBJ2-7, with TRBD1 as a possible D gene (6 bases). Trimming removed 4 bases at V and 5 bases at J, with 12 bases between. The CDR3 contains 13 residues. Germline V gives CDR1 MNHNY, CDR2 SVGAGI (reference sequence). The DNA for the CDR3 is TGTGCCAGCAGTTCACAGGGAATGAACGAGCAGTACTTC. This codes for CASSSQGMNEQYF.

The chain links TRBV4-3 to TRBJ1-2; D is ambiguous. Trimming pared 3 bases from V and 4 bases from J, leaving 6 bases between. This CDR3 spans 12 amino acids. The germline CDR1 and CDR2 sequences are LGHNA and YSLEER. The CDR3 DNA reads as TGCGCCAGCAGCCACCCTACCTATGGCTACACCTTC. This gives the protein CASSHPTYGYTF.

This clone was counted between two and nine times. The J gene is TRBJ2-7, the V gene TRBV11-3; the D gene could be TRBD1 or TRBD2 (5 bases each). Germline-derived CDR1 and CDR2 are SGHNT and YENEEA. V lost 5 bases, J lost 4 bases, and 15 bases lay in between. This CDR3 has 14 residues. CDR3 sequence reads: CASSPRRGRYEQYF. In nucleotides, the CDR3 is TGTGCCAGCAGCCCCCGCCGGGGCCGGTACGAGCAGTACTTC.

This clone has only a few counts. The V and J genes are TRBV3-1 (or the pseudogene TRBV3-2) and TRBJ1-2, with unresolved D. Looked up from germline, CDR1 is LGHDT and CDR2 is YNNKEL (reference sequence). V lost 4 bases and J lost 6, with 12 bases in between. The length of the CDR3 is 13 residues. For the CDR3, the DNA is TGTGCCAGCAGCCCGAAGATGGGGAATGGCTACACCTTC. Translation gives CASSPKMGNGYTF.

V and J are TRBV3-1 (or the pseudogene TRBV3-2) and TRBJ2-3; the D gene could be TRBD1 or TRBD2 (5 bases each). The CDR3 runs 13 residues. The germline V gene encodes CDR1 LGHDT and CDR2 YNNKEL (reference sequence). The V end lost 0 bases, the J end lost 4 bases, and 5 bases lay between the germline ends. CDR3 region: CASSQEGADTQYF. The CDR3 region has the DNA TGTGCCAGCAGCCAAGAGGGGGCAGATACGCAGTATTTT.

The rearrangement joins TRBV7-9 to TRBJ2-3; 10 positions agree with TRBD2. The CDR3 runs 18 residues. Germline V lookup: CDR1 SEHNR, CDR2 FQNEAQ (reference sequence). The J segment lost 7 bases and the V segment lost 8 bases, leaving 21 bases of the junction unmatched. Written as DNA, the CDR3 is TGTGCCAGCGGAACTTATTTTCGGCTAGCGGGGGCCTACAATACGCAGTATTTT. It yields the protein CASGTYFRLAGAYNTQYF. Full variable domain (missing parts from reference TRBV7-9 and TRBJ2-3): DTGVSQNPRHKITKRGQNVTFRCDPISEHNRLYWYRQTLGQGPEFLTYFQNEAQLEKSRLLSDRFSAERPKGSFSTLEIQRTEQGDSAMYLCASGTYFRLAGAYNTQYFGPGTRLTVL.

To note about this clone: Within the sample, other DNA sequences also encode this same CDR3. V and J are TRBV5-1 and TRBJ2-5, with D unclear. CDR1 SGHRS and CDR2 YFSETQ come from the germline V gene. V lost 0 bases and J lost 2, with 8 bases in between. CDR3 length: 14 amino acids. The CDR3 DNA sequence: TGCGCCAGCAGCTTGGTCGCCGTGCAAGAGACCCAGTACTTC. Protein sequence: CASSLVAVQETQYF.

The genes are TRBV6-5 and TRBJ2-3; 8 bases align to TRBD2. From germline, CDR1 is MNHEY and CDR2 SVGAGI. V was pared by 6 bases and J by 3 bases, with 8 bases of the junction left unmatched. The CDR3 extends over 15 amino acids. The CDR3 DNA reads as TGTGCCAGCAGCCACTGGGGCGGGGGGACAGATACGCAGTATTTT. Protein: CASSHWGGGTDTQYF.

The chain combines TRBV27 with TRBJ2-3; D ambiguous. Germline values: CDR1 MNHEY, CDR2 SMNVEV (reference sequence). The CDR3 loop spans 15 amino acids. Between the trimmed V and J ends, which lost 1 base and 0 bases, there was a span of 8 bases. DNA of the CDR3: TGTGCCAGCAGTTTATATCGGGCTAGCACAGATACGCAGTATTTT. Protein: CASSLYRASTDTQYF.

This sequence joins TRBV2 and TRBJ1-2; D perhaps matches TRBD1 (6 bases). This CDR3 has 12 amino acids. Deletions cut 3 bases from V and 4 bases from J, with 6 bases between. CDR1 and CDR2 (germline): SNHLY, FYNNEI. The CDR3: CASSDRGYGYTF. In nucleotides, the CDR3 is TGTGCCAGCAGTGACAGGGGCTATGGCTACACCTTC. The variable domain in full, completed from reference TRBV2 and TRBJ1-2, reads EPEVTQTPSHQVTQMGQEVILRCVPISNHLYFYWYRQILGQKVEFLVSFYNNEISEKSEIFDDQFSVERPDGSNFTLKIRSTKLEDSAMYFCASSDRGYGYTFGSGTRLTVV.

This chain links TRBV2 with TRBJ1-2; the D is unclear. The CDR3 contains 12 residues. Trimming removed 2 bases at V and 5 bases at J, with 6 bases between. Germline V gene data show CDR1 as SNHLY and CDR2 as FYNNEI. The CDR3 reads CASSESGYGYTF. The CDR3 DNA follows: TGTGCCAGCAGTGAATCCGGATATGGCTACACCTTC.

The V and J genes are TRBV5-1 and TRBJ1-3; D call uncertain. Germline loops: CDR1 SGHRS, CDR2 YFSETQ. Trimming pared 1 base from V and 4 bases from J, leaving 12 bases between. This CDR3 is 15 amino acids long. For the CDR3, the DNA is TGCGCCAGCAGCTTGCCGGATACGCGGGGAAACACCATATATTTT. Translation: CASSLPDTRGNTIYF.

V usage is TRBV19 and J usage is TRBJ2-2; D not certain. Germline CDR1 and CDR2: LNHDA and SQIVND (reference sequence). With 4 bases removed from V and 1 base from J, the gap between germline ends came to 4 bases. The CDR3 covers 13 residues. The CDR3 nucleotides read TGTGCCAGTAGTAGAGTGAACACCGGGGAGCTGTTTTTT. Protein: CASSRVNTGELFF.

The chain has TRBV5-6 and TRBJ2-5; 9 nucleotides agree with TRBD2. V lost 3 bases, J lost 5 bases, and 8 bases stayed unmatched. CDR3 size: 15 residues. From germline, CDR1 is SGHDT and CDR2 YYEEEE. CDR3: CASSWEGLAGETQYF. DNA of the CDR3: TGTGCCAGCAGCTGGGAGGGACTAGCAGGCGAGACCCAGTACTTC.

V gene TRBV5-4 combines with J gene TRBJ2-1; maybe TRBD1 (5 bases). Trimming removed 1 base at V and 9 bases at J, with 14 bases between. This CDR3 is 14 amino acids long. The germline CDR1 and CDR2 sequences are SGHNT and YYREEE (reference sequence). CDR3 DNA sequence: TGTGCCAGCAGCTTGTATCTAAGGGGTAGTGAGCAGTTCTTC. The encoded protein is CASSLYLRGSEQFF.

The chain combines TRBV5-1 with TRBJ2-7; 7 bases fit TRBD2. The CDR3 consists of 20 residues. Germline CDR1 reads SGHRS; CDR2 reads YFSETQ. J was trimmed by 6 bases and V by 4 bases; bases with no gene match: 28. CDR3 loop: CASSGRLAIRVGLFYREQYF. The DNA for the CDR3 is TGCGCCAGCAGCGGAAGACTAGCTATTCGTGTGGGCCTTTTTTATCGCGAGCAGTACTTC.

This clone occurred once. The chain carries TRBV6-2 or TRBV6-3 and TRBJ2-7, with D unresolved. The CDR3 loop spans 16 amino acids. Germline lookup yields CDR1 MNHEY and CDR2 SVGEGT. V was cut by 4 bases and J by 0 bases, with 16 bases left in between. CDR3 DNA sequence: TGTGCCAGCAGTTCCCCCCTCGTGGCGAACTCCTACGAGCAGTACTTC. This gives the protein CASSSPLVANSYEQYF.

The chain links TRBV27 to TRBJ2-3, with 7 nucleotides matching TRBD2. In germline, CDR1 is MNHEY, CDR2 SMNVEV (reference sequence). With V trimmed by 6 bases and J by 8 bases, 8 bases remained unmatched. The CDR3 has 13 amino acids. The CDR3 DNA reads as TGTGCCAGCAGGGCGGGGGTTGAGGGTACGCAGTATTTT. Residues: CASRAGVEGTQYF.

V is TRBV21-1 and J is TRBJ2-5; TRBD2 was called by the table and not checked on the DNA. TRBV21-1 is listed as a pseudogene. The CDR3 covers 18 residues. Here the CDR3 DNA reads TGTGCCAGCAGCAAAGTGGTCAACATAGCGGGAGTGGTAAGGACCCAGTACTTC. This encodes CASSKVVNIAGVVRTQYF.

The chain recombines TRBV7-9 with TRBJ1-4, with unresolved D. Trimming cost V 1 base and J 13 bases, with 10 bases left between them. Germline V gene sequence: CDR1 SEHNR, CDR2 FQNEAQ (reference sequence). CDR3 size: 12 residues. In nucleotides, the CDR3 is TGTGCCAGCAGCTTAGATGGGGTAGCACTGTTTTTT. Encoded protein: CASSLDGVALFF.

The chain recombines TRBV5-6 with TRBJ2-3; TRBD1 aligns across 10 bases. The CDR3 consists of 15 residues. The junction had 3 bases not matched to a gene; V was cut back by 4 bases and J by 1 base. Germline CDR1 and CDR2: SGHDT and YYEEEE. The CDR3 bases are TGTGCCAGCAGCACGGGACAGGGGCGCACAGATACGCAGTATTTT. Translation: CASSTGQGRTDTQYF.

The chain has TRBV4-1 and TRBJ2-1; 13 positions match TRBD2. The CDR3 spans 17 residues. V lost 1 base and J lost 9; bases outside the gene matches: 9. Germline CDR1 reads MGHRA; CDR2 reads YSYEKL. The CDR3 sequence is CASSQAGLAGARGEQFF. The CDR3 DNA follows: TGCGCCAGCAGCCAAGCCGGACTAGCGGGGGCCCGGGGTGAGCAGTTCTTC.

This chain links TRBV5-1 with TRBJ2-1; tentatively, D is TRBD1 (6 bases). V dropped 4 bases and J dropped 9 bases, with 14 bases sitting between them. The CDR3 length is 13 residues. Per germline, CDR1 SGHRS and CDR2 YFSETQ. The CDR3 spells CASSRDTGLEQFF. In DNA form, the CDR3 reads TGCGCCAGCAGCCGGGACACAGGTCTTGAGCAGTTCTTC.